This TCR beta chain was captured in a study of brain T cells in children with intractable seizures. The germline CDR1 and CDR2 sequences are LGHDT and YNNKEL (reference sequence). The V end was cut by 1 base, the J end by 4 bases, with 6 bases between. The CDR3 has 13 residues. With regard to this clone: Its cognate antigen is unknown.

Overall study findings and caveats: Pre- and post-surgery blood differed in depth, so pre-surgery absences may be undersampling. HCMV serostatus was not known, and viral specificity came from CDR3 similarity only.

Only cases whose brain tissue showed the highest T cell transcript signatures were sequenced. Pre-surgery treatment included at least one anti-epileptic drug. Assay: immunoSEQ multiplex PCR; the TCRdb copy retains only in-frame clones and omits some. There are 65,000 to 85,000 clones in the sample; about 92% occur only once, and roughly 1.5% lies in the top ten. The rearrangement joins TRBV3-1 (or the pseudogene TRBV3-2) to TRBJ2-3; D unresolved. The receptor was derived from a boy under three years old with tuberous sclerosis and intractable seizures. The sequencing here drew on peripheral blood, taken at surgery. CDR3 in amino acids: CASSQAASDTQYF. The CDR3 nucleotides are TGTGCCAGCAGCCAAGCGGCCTCAGATACGCAGTATTTT.